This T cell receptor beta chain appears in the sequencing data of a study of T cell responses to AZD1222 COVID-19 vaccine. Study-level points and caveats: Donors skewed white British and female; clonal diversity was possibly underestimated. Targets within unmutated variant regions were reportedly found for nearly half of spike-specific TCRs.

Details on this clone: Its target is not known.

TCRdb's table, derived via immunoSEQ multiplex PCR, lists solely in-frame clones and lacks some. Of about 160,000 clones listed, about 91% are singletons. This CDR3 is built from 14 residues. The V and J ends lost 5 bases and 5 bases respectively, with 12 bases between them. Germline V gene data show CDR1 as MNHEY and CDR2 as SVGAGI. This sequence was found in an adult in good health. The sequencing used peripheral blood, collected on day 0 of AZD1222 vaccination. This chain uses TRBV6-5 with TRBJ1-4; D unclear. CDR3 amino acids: CASSPTSRNEKLFF. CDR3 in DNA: TGTGCCAGCAGTCCGACTTCTCGGAATGAAAAACTGTTTTTT.